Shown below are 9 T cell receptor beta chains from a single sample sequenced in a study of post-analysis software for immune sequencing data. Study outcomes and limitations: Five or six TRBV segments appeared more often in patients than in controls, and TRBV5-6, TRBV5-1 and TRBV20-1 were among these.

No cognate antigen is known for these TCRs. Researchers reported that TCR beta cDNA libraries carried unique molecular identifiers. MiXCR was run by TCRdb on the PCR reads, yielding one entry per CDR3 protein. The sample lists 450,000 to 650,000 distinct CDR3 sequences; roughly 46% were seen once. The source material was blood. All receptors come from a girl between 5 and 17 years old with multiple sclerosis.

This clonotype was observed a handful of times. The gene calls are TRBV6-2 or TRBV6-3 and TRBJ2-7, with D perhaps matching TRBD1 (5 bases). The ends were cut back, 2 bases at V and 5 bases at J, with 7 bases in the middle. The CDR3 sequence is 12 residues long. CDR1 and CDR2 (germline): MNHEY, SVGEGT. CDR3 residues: CASSYGANEQYF. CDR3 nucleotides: TGTGCCAGCAGTTACGGGGCCAACGAGCAGTACTTC.

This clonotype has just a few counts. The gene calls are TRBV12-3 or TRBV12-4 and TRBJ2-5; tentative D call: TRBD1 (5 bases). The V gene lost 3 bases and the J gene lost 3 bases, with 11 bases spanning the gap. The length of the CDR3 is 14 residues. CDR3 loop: CASSFAGREETQYF. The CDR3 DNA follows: TGTGCCAGCAGTTTCGCCGGCAGGGAAGAGACCCAGTACTTC.

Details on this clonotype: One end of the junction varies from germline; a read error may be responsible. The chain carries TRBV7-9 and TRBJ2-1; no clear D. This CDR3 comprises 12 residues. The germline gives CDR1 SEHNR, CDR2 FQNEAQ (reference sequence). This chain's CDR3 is CASSVAANEQFF. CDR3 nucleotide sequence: TGTGCCAGCAGCGTAGCAGCCAATGAGCAGTTCTTC.

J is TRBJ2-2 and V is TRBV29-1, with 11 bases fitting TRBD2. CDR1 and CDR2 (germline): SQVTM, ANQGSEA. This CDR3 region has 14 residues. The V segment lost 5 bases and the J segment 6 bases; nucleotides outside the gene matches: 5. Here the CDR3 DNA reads TGCAGCGTTCTCTTAGCGGGGGGGGCCGGGGAGCTGTTTTTT. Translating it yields CSVLLAGGAGELFF.

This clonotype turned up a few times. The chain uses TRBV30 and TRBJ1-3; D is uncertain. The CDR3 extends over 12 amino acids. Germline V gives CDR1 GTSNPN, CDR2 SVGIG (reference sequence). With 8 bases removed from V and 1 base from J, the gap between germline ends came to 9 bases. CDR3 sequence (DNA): TGTGCCCGCCTTGGGTCTGGAAACACCATATATTTT. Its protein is CARLGSGNTIYF.

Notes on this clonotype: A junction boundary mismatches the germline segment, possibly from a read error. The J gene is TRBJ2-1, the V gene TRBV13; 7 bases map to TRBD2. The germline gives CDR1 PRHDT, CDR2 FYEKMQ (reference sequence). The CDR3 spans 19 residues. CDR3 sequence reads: CASSLFGSGVFRSYNERFF. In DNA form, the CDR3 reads TGTGCCAGCAGCCTTTTCGGCAGCGGGGTCTTCCGCTCCTACAATGAGCGGTTCTTC.

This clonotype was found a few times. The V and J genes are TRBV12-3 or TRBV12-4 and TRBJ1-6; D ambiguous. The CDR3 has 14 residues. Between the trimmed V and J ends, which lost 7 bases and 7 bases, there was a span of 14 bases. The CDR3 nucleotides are TGTGCCAGCAAATGGCGGTCCGGGAATTCACCCCTCCACTTT. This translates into CASKWRSGNSPLHF.

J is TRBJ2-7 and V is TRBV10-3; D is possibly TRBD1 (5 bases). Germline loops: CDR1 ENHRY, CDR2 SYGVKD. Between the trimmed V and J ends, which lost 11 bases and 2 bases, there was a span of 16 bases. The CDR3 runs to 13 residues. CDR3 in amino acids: CAVGQGPPYEQYF. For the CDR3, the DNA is TGTGCCGTCGGGCAGGGTCCACCCTACGAGCAGTACTTC.

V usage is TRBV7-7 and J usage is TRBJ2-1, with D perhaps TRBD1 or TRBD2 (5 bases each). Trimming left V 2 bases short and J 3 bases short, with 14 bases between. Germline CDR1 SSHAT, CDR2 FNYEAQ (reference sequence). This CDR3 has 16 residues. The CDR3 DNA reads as TGTGCCAGCAGCTTACTGGGGAATGGGGGCTACAATGAGCAGTTCTTC. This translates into CASSLLGNGGYNEQFF.